The T cell receptor beta chain under discussion was sequenced for a study of CD8+ T cells in alopecia areata (dated by TCRdb to 2017 to 2018). Some background on the complete study: Treated patients were enrolled in an open-label pilot trial of oral tofacitinib, 5 to 10 mg twice daily, for moderate-to-severe alopecia areata. Tofacitinib was given for 6 to 18 months, followed by 6 months of follow-up off drug to assess delayed response and recurrence. The SALT score, which quantifies the percentage of affected scalp surface area, was used to measure disease severity in treated patients. To study T cell clonal expansion in alopecia areata, the researchers applied high-throughput TCRbeta sequencing to both the C3H/HeJ mouse model and human patients. In humans, TCRbeta sequencing was performed on scalp tissue and on sorted CD4+ and CD8+ peripheral blood T cells from healthy controls and from patients with patchy or totalis/universalis alopecia areata. Patients on tofacitinib were biopsied at baseline and after 4 and 24 weeks of treatment, and several of the patients also had a later scalp biopsy. Scalp clonality was compared across normal scalp (n=4), patchy alopecia areata scalp (n=8), and alopecia totalis/universalis scalp (n=8). RNA was obtained with the PAXgene miRNA kit for fixed scalp, the miRNeasy kit for PBMCs, and the RNeasy kit for mouse skin. TCRbeta CDR3 regions were amplified by immunoSEQ multiplex PCR using 35 Vbeta forward and 13 Jbeta reverse primers.

The treatment or condition label of this sample denotes: oral pan-JAK inhibitor, 5-10 mg twice daily. Lesional scalp punch biopsies and peripheral blood were collected from alopecia areata patients. PBMCs were isolated by density centrifugation and stained for CD3, CD4 and CD8, after which CD4+ and CD8+ T cells were sorted on a FACSAria. Preparation of the library involved the immunoSEQ multiplex PCR assay. RNA was extracted from all samples and reverse transcribed into cDNA, which served as template for TCR sequencing. First-strand cDNA was synthesized with SuperScript III using a 2:1 mix of oligo-dT and random hexamers. A synthetic immune receptor repertoire was used to gauge amplification bias, and whatever bias remained was removed computationally. On the study's bioinformatics: Raw reads were preprocessed to remove errors, and CDR3 was defined by IMGT conventions from the conserved cysteine to phenylalanine. Clonality was computed by normalizing Shannon entropy by log2 of the number of productive unique TCRs and subtracting the result from 1. Whether each scalp clone was CD4 or CD8 was inferred by checking scalp TCRbeta sequences against the CD4 and CD8 repertoires from sorted blood. Drawn from immuneACCESS, this table holds only the in-frame rearrangements with V and J called that TCRdb kept. Clones are partly lost; checked studies trace under half to an unresolved V gene and leave the rest unexplained. V and J calls and clone size are as listed in that table; D and trimming were resolved from the DNA. Here the sample has about 180,000 clones; less than 75% occur a single time. The ten top clones hold more than 15% of the sample.

V was cut back by 0 bases and J by 13 bases, leaving a gap of 16 bases between them. The CDR3 covers 12 residues, taking in both the cysteine and the phenylalanine. This entry keeps only the CDR3 DNA: 36 bases, framed from base 1. CDR1 and CDR2 are drawn from the germline V gene (reference sequence): GTSNPN, SVGIG. Points on this clone: This clone's antigen is unknown. No much larger clonotype is one base removed from it; base qualities were not supplied.

Results and caveats for the whole study, not just this receptor: Compared with normal scalp, lesional scalp had higher clonality and more expanded CD8+ clones, particularly in alopecia totalis/universalis, a pattern that suggests antigenic drive. Tofacitinib significantly lowered scalp clonality and the number of expanded CD8+ clones among the top 100 scalp clones. Unlike mouse skin, which is dominated by gammadelta T cells, normal human skin has resident alphabeta T cells that are also sequenced, and this complicates analysis of the scalp TCR repertoire. Many expanded lesional clones were found to persist in scalp and blood during tofacitinib treatment, and relapse after treatment cessation may be partly explained by this persistence. Shared TCR sequences between patients were less evident than in mice, which may be partly attributable to HLA diversity in the patient population. Because the treated cohort was small and had just a single nonresponder, larger studies are needed to establish links between baseline CD8+ expansion and response.

This TCR came from a human donor with alopecia areata. Here the sequenced sample was CD4+ T cells sorted from blood, taken between weeks 55 and 65, from a patient treated with tofacitinib. The sequence links TRBV30 to TRBJ2-7, with the D segment identity uncertain. The nucleotide sequence is TGTGCCTGGAGTGTGAATAGAAGAAGTGGCTACTTC. Translated, this gives CAWSVNRRSGYF.